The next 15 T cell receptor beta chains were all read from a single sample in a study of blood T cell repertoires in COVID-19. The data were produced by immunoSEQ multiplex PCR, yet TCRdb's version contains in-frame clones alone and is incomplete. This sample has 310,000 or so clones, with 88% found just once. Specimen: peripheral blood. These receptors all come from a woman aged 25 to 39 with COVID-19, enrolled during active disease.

CDR3 DNA sequence: TGTGCCAGCAGCACTGCATTTGGCACTGAAGCTTTCTTT. Protein product: CASSTAFGTEAFF. The chain links TRBV28 to TRBJ1-1; D not resolved. The ends were cut back, 6 bases at V and 4 bases at J, with 12 bases in the middle. Germline-derived CDR1 and CDR2 are MDHEN and SYDVKM. CDR3 length equals 13 residues.

The CDR3 DNA sequence: TGTGCCAGCAGTTTAAGCCTGGGACAGAATAGCAATCAGCCCCAGCATTTT. Translated: CASSLSLGQNSNQPQHF. V is TRBV28 and J is TRBJ1-5; 7 bases map to TRBD1. The CDR3 spans 17 residues. V lost 2 bases to trimming and J lost 0 bases; unmatched junction nucleotides: 7. Germline V CDR1 and CDR2: MDHEN, SYDVKM.

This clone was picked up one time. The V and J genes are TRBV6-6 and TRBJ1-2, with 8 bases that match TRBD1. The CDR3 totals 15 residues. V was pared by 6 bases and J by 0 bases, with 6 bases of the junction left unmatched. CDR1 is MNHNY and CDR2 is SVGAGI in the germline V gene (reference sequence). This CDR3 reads CASRIRDRPNYGYTF. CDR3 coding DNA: TGTGCCAGCAGAATCCGGGACAGGCCTAACTATGGCTACACCTTC.

The chain's CDR3 is CATSRVLQGADEQYF. The CDR3 nucleotides are TGTGCCACCAGCAGAGTTTTACAAGGGGCCGACGAGCAGTACTTC. The chain employs TRBV15 and TRBJ2-7; D is possibly TRBD1 (5 bases). Trimming cost V 1 base and J 5 bases, with 15 bases left between them. The germline V gene encodes CDR1 LNHNV and CDR2 YYDKDF (reference sequence). The CDR3 extends over 15 amino acids.

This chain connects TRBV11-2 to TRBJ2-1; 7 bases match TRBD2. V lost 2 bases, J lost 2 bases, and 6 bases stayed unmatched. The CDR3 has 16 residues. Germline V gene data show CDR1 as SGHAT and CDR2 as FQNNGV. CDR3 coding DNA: TGTGCCAGCAGCTTACGGCTAGCGGAGGCCTACAATGAGCAGTTCTTC. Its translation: CASSLRLAEAYNEQFF.

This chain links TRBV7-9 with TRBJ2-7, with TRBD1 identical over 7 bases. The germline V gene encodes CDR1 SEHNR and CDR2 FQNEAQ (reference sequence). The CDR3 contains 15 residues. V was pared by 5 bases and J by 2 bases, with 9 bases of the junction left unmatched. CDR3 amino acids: CASSHQTGTPYEQYF. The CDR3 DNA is TGTGCCAGCAGCCACCAGACAGGGACCCCCTACGAGCAGTACTTC.

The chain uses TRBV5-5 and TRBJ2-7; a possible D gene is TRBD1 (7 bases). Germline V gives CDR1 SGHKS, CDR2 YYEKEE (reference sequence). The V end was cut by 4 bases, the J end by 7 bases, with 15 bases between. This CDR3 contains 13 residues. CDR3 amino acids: CASSGGTVWEQYF. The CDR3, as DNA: TGTGCCAGCAGCGGCGGGACAGTCTGGGAGCAGTACTTC.

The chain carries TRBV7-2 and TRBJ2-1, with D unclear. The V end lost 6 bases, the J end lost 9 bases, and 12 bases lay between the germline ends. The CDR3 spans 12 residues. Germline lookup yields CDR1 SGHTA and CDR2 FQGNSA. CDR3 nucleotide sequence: TGTGCCAGCAGTCGCCACCGGAGTGAGCAGTTCTTC. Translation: CASSRHRSEQFF.

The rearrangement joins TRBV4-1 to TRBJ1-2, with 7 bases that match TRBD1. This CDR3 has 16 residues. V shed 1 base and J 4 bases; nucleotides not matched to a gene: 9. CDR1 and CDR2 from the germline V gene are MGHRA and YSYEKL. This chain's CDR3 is CASSQVAGQIIYGYTF. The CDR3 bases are TGCGCCAGCAGCCAAGTCGCGGGACAGATAATCTATGGCTACACCTTC.

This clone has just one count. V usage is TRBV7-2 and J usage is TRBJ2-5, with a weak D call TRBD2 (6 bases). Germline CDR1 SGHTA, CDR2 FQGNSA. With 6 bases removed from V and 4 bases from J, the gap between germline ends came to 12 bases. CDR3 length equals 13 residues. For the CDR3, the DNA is TGTGCCAGCAGTACCGGGACTTCAGAGACCCAGTACTTC. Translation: CASSTGTSETQYF.

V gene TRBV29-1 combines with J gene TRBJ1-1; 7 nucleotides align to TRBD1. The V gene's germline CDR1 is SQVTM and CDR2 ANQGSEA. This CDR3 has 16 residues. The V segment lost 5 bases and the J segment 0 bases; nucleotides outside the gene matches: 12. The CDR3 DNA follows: TGCAGCGTTACCACCATACTAACAGGGGTGAACACTGAAGCTTTCTTT. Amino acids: CSVTTILTGVNTEAFF.

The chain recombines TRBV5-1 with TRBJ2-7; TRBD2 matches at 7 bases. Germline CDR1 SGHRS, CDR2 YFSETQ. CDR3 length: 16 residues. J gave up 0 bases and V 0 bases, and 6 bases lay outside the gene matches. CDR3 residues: CASSLGLAESSYEQYF. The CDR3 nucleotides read TGCGCCAGCAGCTTGGGGCTAGCGGAAAGCTCCTACGAGCAGTACTTC.

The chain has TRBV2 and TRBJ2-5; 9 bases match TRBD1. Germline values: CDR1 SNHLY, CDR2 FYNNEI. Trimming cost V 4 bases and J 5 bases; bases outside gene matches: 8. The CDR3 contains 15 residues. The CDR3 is CASSAGQGYGETQYF. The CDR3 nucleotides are TGTGCCAGCAGTGCCGGACAGGGGTACGGGGAGACCCAGTACTTC.

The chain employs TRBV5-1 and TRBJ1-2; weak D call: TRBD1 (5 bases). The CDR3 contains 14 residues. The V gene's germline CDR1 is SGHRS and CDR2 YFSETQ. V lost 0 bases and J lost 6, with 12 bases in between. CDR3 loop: CASSLGQSEDGYTF. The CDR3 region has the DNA TGCGCCAGCAGCTTGGGACAGTCCGAAGATGGCTACACCTTC.

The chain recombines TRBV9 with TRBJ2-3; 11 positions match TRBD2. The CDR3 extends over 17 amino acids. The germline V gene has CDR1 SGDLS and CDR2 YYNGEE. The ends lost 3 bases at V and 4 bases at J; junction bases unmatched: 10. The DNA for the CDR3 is TGTGCCAGCAGCGCCGGGACTAGCGGAAGTAACGCAGATACGCAGTATTTT. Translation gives CASSAGTSGSNADTQYF.